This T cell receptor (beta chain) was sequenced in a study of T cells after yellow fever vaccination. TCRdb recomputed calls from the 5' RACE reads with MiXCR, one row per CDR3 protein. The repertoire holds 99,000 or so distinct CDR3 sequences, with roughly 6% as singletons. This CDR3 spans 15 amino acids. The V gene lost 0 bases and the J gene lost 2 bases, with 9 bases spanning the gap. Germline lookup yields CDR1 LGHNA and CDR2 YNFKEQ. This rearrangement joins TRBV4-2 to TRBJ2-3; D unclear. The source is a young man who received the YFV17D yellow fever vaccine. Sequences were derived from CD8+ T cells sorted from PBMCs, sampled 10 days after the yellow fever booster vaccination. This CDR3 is CASSQDLDDTDTQYF. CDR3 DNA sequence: TGTGCCAGCAGCCAAGATCTAGATGACACAGATACGCAGTATTTT.